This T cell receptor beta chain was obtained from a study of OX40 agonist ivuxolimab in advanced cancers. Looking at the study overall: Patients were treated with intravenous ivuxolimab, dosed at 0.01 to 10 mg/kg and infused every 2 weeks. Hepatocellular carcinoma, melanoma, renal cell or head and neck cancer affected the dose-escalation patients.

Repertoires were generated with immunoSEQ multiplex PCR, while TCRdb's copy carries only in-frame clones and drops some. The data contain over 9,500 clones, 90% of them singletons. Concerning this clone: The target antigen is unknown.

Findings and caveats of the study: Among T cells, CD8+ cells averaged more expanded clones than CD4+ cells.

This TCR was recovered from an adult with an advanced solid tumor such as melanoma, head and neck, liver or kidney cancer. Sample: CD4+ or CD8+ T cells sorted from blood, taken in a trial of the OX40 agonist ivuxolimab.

In DNA, the CDR3 is TGTGCCAGTAGAGCAGGGGGCACTGAAGCTTTCTTT. It specifies CASRAGGTEAFF. This chain links TRBV19 with TRBJ1-1, with 7 bases matching TRBD1. V dropped 6 bases and J dropped 4; count of bases not matched to a gene: 2. CDR1 LNHDA and CDR2 SQIVND come from the germline V gene (reference sequence). The CDR3 is 12 residues long.